These T cell receptor beta chains were read from a single sample in a study of blood T cell repertoires in COVID-19. Profiling relied on immunoSEQ multiplex PCR, and the TCRdb table lists in-frame clones only, not all of them. In the table there are more than 300,000 clones, around nine tenths of which are singletons. The source material was PBMCs or T cells enriched from blood (not recorded which). The receptor source for this set is a woman aged 30 to 39 who had been exposed to COVID-19. CDR3s include the opening cysteine and the closing phenylalanine or tryptophan. The D gene is left open where the match is weak. Expanded clones get a size class; other rows say once, few or many, or leave the size out.

J gene | D gene | clone size | V gene | CDR3 DNA | CDR3 protein
TRBJ1-4 | . | . | TRBV7-2 | TGTGCCAGCACCGCTTTCACGGGGTACACTAATGAAAAACTGTTTTTT | CASTAFTGYTNEKLFF
TRBJ2-7 | TRBD1 | . | TRBV11-2 | TGTGCCAGCAGTTCCCGGGACAGGGGGCCCTACGAGCAGTACTTC | CASSSRDRGPYEQYF
TRBJ2-5 | . | once | TRBV19 | TGTGCCAGTAGCCTGGTCGGCGGGACCCTGGGGGAGACCCAGTACTTC | CASSLVGGTLGETQYF
TRBJ2-7 | . | . | TRBV7-9 | TGTGCCAGCAGCCACGGGACCTACGAGCAGTACTTC | CASSHGTYEQYF
TRBJ1-6 | . | . | TRBV5-1 | TGCGCCAGCAGCTTGTACAGCCCAGGGACACCCCTCCACTTT | CASSLYSPGTPLHF
TRBJ1-5 | TRBD1 | few | TRBV18 | TGTGCCAGCTCCGATCGGACAGGAGGGTATCAGCCCCAGCATTTT | CASSDRTGGYQPQHF
TRBJ1-1 | . | . | TRBV6-4 | TGTGCCAGCAGTGACGCCGGGGAAGCTTTCTTT | CASSDAGEAFF
TRBJ2-7 | TRBD1 | medium-sized | TRBV4-3 | TGCGCCAGCAGCCAAGATTGGACAGGGGCAGACGAGCAGTACTTC | CASSQDWTGADEQYF
TRBJ2-1 | TRBD1 | . | TRBV19 | TGTGCCAGTAGGGGACAGGGGGCAGTGGTCTACAATGAGCAGTTCTTC | CASRGQGAVVYNEQFF
TRBJ1-2 | . | . | TRBV29-1 | TGCAGCGTTGAAGAGGGGGCATTCGGCTACACCTTC | CSVEEGAFGYTF
TRBJ2-3 | TRBD2 | . | TRBV4-3 | TGCGCCAGCAGCCAAGATTTTAGCGGGGGGGCCGGCACAGATACGCAGTATTTT | CASSQDFSGGAGTDTQYF